These T cell receptor beta chains were read from a single sample in a study of blood T cell repertoires in COVID-19. Measured with immunoSEQ multiplex PCR; TCRdb has only the in-frame clones, and not every one. The table includes about 80,000 clones, approximately 84% detected once. The sequenced sample was peripheral blood. The receptors shown here come from a man in his fifties or sixties with active or convalescent COVID-19. The CDR3 runs from the conserved cysteine through the conserved F or W. A D gene is named only where the DNA matches it firmly. A clone size is listed for some rows: how often the clone was seen (once, few, many), or a class if it is expanded.

NA,TRBV7-9,TRBJ1-2,NA,CASSLSAGRHYGYTF,TGTGCCAGCAGCTTATCCGCGGGACGGCACTATGGCTACACCTTC
TRBD1,TRBV6-6,TRBJ1-2,NA,CASSYRGQGNGYTF,TGTGCCAGCAGTTATCGTGGACAGGGGAACGGCTACACCTTC
TRBD1,TRBV19,TRBJ1-5,NA,CASTPDRLSNQPQHF,TGTGCCAGTACCCCGGACAGGCTTAGCAATCAGCCCCAGCATTTT
TRBD2,TRBV6-2/TRBV6-3,TRBJ2-1,NA,CASSYKGLAGSNEQFF,TGTGCCAGCAGTTATAAGGGACTAGCGGGGTCCAATGAGCAGTTCTTC
NA,TRBV5-5,TRBJ1-5,NA,CASSLDGNQPQHF,TGTGCCAGCAGTCTCGACGGGAATCAGCCCCAGCATTTT
TRBD1,TRBV19,TRBJ1-1,NA,CASSMGTGGRDTEAFF,TGTGCCAGTAGTATGGGGACAGGGGGTAGGGACACTGAAGCTTTCTTT
TRBD1,TRBV6-5,TRBJ1-2,NA,CASSYSGQGLDGYTF,TGTGCCAGCAGTTACTCGGGACAGGGGTTGGATGGCTACACCTTC
NA,TRBV4-2,TRBJ1-4,NA,CASSQGNRDNEKLFF,TGTGCCAGCAGCCAAGGCAACAGGGATAATGAAAAACTGTTTTTT
TRBD2,TRBV9,TRBJ2-6,NA,CASSPVWGGGTGANVLTF,TGTGCCAGCAGCCCCGTTTGGGGCGGGGGTACAGGGGCCAACGTCCTGACTTTC
TRBD2,TRBV4-1,TRBJ2-7,NA,CASSQAPSGGYEQYF,TGCGCCAGCAGCCAAGCCCCTAGCGGGGGCTACGAGCAGTACTTC
TRBD2,TRBV10-2,TRBJ2-1,few,CASNKGLAGDNEQFF,TGCGCCAGCAATAAAGGACTAGCGGGGGACAATGAGCAGTTCTTC
TRBD1,TRBV19,TRBJ1-1,once,CASSIGPGQGVNTEAFF,TGTGCCAGTAGTATAGGCCCGGGACAGGGGGTGAACACTGAAGCTTTCTTT
NA,TRBV7-9,TRBJ2-7,NA,CASSLASGIHEQYF,TGTGCCAGCAGCTTAGCGTCAGGGATCCACGAGCAGTACTTC
NA,TRBV7-7,TRBJ2-1,NA,CASSRGSSYNEQFF,TGTGCTAGCAGTCGGGGAAGCTCCTACAATGAGCAGTTCTTC
TRBD2,TRBV6-2/TRBV6-3,TRBJ2-1,NA,CASSLTSGQVYNEQFF,TGTGCCAGCAGTTTGACTAGCGGGCAAGTCTACAATGAGCAGTTCTTC
TRBD1,TRBV2,TRBJ1-6,NA,CASSSGTGKGSPLHF,TGTGCCAGCAGTTCCGGGACAGGGAAAGGTTCACCCCTCCACTTT
NA,TRBV7-2,TRBJ2-6,NA,CASSLETVFSGANVLTF,TGTGCCAGCAGCTTAGAGACAGTTTTCTCTGGGGCCAACGTCCTGACTTTC
TRBD1,TRBV24-1,TRBJ2-7,NA,CATSDTDRGHTEMCEQYF,TGTGCCACCAGTGATACTGACAGGGGGCATACCGAAATGTGCGAGCAGTACTTC
NA,TRBV24-1,TRBJ2-5,NA,CATSDLAGPQYF,TGTGCCACCAGTGATTTGGCAGGGCCGCAGTACTTC
TRBD2,TRBV19,TRBJ2-1,many,CASSIDLAGGEFF,TGTGCCAGTAGTATAGATCTTGCGGGAGGTGAGTTCTTC
NA,TRBV25-1,TRBJ1-6,NA,CASRGSGGFSYNSPLHF,TGTGCCAGCAGGGGGAGTGGGGGCTTCTCCTATAATTCACCCCTCCACTTT
NA,TRBV9,TRBJ2-7,NA,CASSVSGDKGEQYF,TGTGCCAGCAGCGTCTCAGGGGATAAGGGCGAGCAGTACTTC
NA,TRBV6-5,TRBJ1-5,NA,CASRTNSYSNQPQHF,TGTGCCAGCAGAACGAACAGCTATAGCAATCAGCCCCAGCATTTT
NA,TRBV7-2,TRBJ1-2,NA,CASSFGQEGPYGYTF,TGTGCCAGCAGCTTTGGTCAGGAGGGTCCCTATGGCTACACCTTC
NA,TRBV19,TRBJ1-6,NA,CASSIATGYNSPLHF,TGTGCCAGTAGTATCGCCACAGGGTATAATTCACCCCTCCACTTT
NA,TRBV7-9,TRBJ2-5,NA,CASSFRPGETQYF,TGTGCCAGCAGCTTCCGACCGGGAGAGACCCAGTACTTC
NA,TRBV19,TRBJ1-5,NA,CASSEAGVYQPQHF,TGTGCCAGTAGTGAGGCAGGGGTGTATCAGCCCCAGCATTTT
NA,TRBV4-3,TRBJ2-3,NA,CASSQGQGPLTDTQYF,TGCGCCAGCAGCCAGGGGCAGGGCCCACTCACAGATACGCAGTATTTT
NA,TRBV4-2,TRBJ2-5,NA,CASSQDMRETQYF,TGTGCCAGCAGCCAAGATATGCGGGAGACCCAGTACTTC
NA,TRBV3-1/TRBV3-2,TRBJ1-1,NA,CASSQRDRGTEAFF,TGTGCCAGCAGCCAAAGGGATAGGGGCACTGAAGCTTTCTTT
TRBD1,TRBV11-3,TRBJ1-4,NA,CASSLGTGGNEKLFF,TGTGCCAGCAGCTTAGGAACAGGGGGAAATGAAAAACTGTTTTTT
NA,TRBV24-1,TRBJ2-2,NA,CATSGTSIQNTGELFF,TGTGCCACCAGTGGCACTAGCATACAGAACACCGGGGAGCTGTTTTTT
NA,TRBV5-1,TRBJ1-4,NA,CASSLDLGGPNEKLFF,TGCGCCAGCAGCTTGGATCTGGGGGGGCCTAATGAAAAACTGTTTTTT
TRBD1,TRBV6-6,TRBJ1-5,NA,CASNEPLTGARQPQHF,TGTGCCAGCAATGAGCCCTTAACAGGGGCACGCCAGCCCCAGCATTTT
TRBD1,TRBV9,TRBJ2-7,NA,CASSVRDRAEQYF,TGTGCCAGCAGCGTCCGGGACAGGGCCGAGCAGTACTTC
NA,TRBV7-2,TRBJ2-7,NA,CASSKDRLGEQYF,TGTGCCAGCAGCAAAGACAGGTTGGGGGAGCAGTACTTC
TRBD1,TRBV7-9,TRBJ1-2,NA,CASSLGDRGDGYTF,TGTGCCAGCAGCTTGGGAGACAGGGGGGATGGCTACACCTTC
TRBD2,TRBV9,TRBJ2-7,NA,CASSVATSGAYEQYF,TGTGCCAGCAGCGTAGCGACTAGCGGGGCCTACGAGCAGTACTTC
TRBD1,TRBV7-2,TRBJ1-6,NA,CASSYRDRLNSPLHF,TGTGCCAGCAGCTACCGGGACAGGCTTAATTCACCCCTCCACTTT
NA,TRBV7-2,TRBJ1-6,NA,CASSLDSYSPLHF,TGTGCCAGCAGCTTAGACAGTTACTCACCCCTCCACTTT